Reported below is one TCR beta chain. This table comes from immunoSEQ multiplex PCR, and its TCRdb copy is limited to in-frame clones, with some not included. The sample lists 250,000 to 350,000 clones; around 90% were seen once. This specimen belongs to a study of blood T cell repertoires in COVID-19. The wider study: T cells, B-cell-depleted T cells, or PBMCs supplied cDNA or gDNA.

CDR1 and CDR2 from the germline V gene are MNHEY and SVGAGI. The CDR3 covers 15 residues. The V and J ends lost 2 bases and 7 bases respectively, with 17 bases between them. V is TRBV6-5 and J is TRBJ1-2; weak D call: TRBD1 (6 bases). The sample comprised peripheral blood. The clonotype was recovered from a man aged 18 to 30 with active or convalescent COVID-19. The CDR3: CASSYADRPWAGYTF. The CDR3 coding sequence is TGTGCCAGCAGTTACGCCGACAGGCCGTGGGCTGGCTACACCTTC.